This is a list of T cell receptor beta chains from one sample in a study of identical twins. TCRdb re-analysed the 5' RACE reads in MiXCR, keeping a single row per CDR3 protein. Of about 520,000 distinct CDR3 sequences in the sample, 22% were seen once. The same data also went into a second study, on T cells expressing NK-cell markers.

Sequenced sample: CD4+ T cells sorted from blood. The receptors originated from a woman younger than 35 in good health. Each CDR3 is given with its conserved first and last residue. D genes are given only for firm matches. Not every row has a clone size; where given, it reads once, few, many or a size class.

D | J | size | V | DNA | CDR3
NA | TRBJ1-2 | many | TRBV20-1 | TGCAGTGCTAGAGCATACTTCAACTATGGCTACACCTTC | CSARAYFNYGYTF
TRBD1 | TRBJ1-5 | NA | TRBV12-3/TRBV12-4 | TGTGCCAGCAGTAAAAGGGACAGCTATCAGCCCCAGCATTTT | CASSKRDSYQPQHF
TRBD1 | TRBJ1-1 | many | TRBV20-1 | TGCAGTGCTAGAGTCAGGGGGTCCACTGAAGCTTTCTTT | CSARVRGSTEAFF
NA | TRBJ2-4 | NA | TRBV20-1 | TGCAGTGCTGCGGACAGTCTGGCCAAAAACATTCAGTACTTC | CSAADSLAKNIQYF
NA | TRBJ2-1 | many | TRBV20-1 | TGCAGTGCTAGTGGGCGTCTGGGGACAAATGAGCAGTTCTTC | CSASGRLGTNEQFF
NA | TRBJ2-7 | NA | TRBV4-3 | TGCGCCAGCAGCCAAGATAAAGAGGGGGAGATGCGGTACGAGCAGTACTTC | CASSQDKEGEMRYEQYF
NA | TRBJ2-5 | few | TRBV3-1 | TGTGCCAGCAGCCAAGGACTCACCGTCGAGGTCGGGACCCAGTACTTC | CASSQGLTVEVGTQYF
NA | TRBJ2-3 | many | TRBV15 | TGTGCCACCAGCAGGACCCTAGCTGGAGGGGCAGATACGCAGTATTTT | CATSRTLAGGADTQYF
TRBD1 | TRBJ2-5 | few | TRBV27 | TGTGCCACTCGACAGGGGGCTGGCGAGACCCAGTACTTC | CATRQGAGETQYF
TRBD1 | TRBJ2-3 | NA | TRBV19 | TGTGCCAGTAGTATAGGGGACAGAGTCACAGATACGCAGTATTTT | CASSIGDRVTDTQYF
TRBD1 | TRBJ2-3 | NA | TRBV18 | TGTGCCAGCTCACCCGGGACAGCCCAAAGCACAGATACGCAGTATTTT | CASSPGTAQSTDTQYF
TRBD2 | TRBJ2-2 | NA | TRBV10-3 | TGTGCCATCAGTGTCCTAGCGGGGCAAAACACCGGGGAGCTGTTTTTT | CAISVLAGQNTGELFF
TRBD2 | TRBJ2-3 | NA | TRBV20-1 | TGCAGTGCTAGAGAATTTAGGTTCGGGGGGGCCCACACAGATACGCAGTATTTT | CSAREFRFGGAHTDTQYF
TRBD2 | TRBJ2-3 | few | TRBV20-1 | TGCAGTGCTCAGACGGCTAGCGGACCCACAGATACGCAGTATTTT | CSAQTASGPTDTQYF
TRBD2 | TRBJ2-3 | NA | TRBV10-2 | TGCGCCAGCAGTGATGTGGTAGGAGCGGGGGTCTCCGGGTACACAGATACGCAGTATTTT | CASSDVVGAGVSGYTDTQYF
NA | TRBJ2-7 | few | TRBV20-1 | TGCAGTGCTAGAGAAGCGCCTTCTTACGAGCAGTACTTC | CSAREAPSYEQYF
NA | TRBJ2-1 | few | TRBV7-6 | TGTGCCAGCAGTGGGACCAGGGGCTCCTACAATGAGCAGTTCTTC | CASSGTRGSYNEQFF
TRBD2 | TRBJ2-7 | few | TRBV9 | TGTGCCAGCAGCGTAGGAGGACTAGCGGGCCTCTACGAGCAGTACTTC | CASSVGGLAGLYEQYF
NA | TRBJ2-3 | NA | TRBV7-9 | TGTGCCAGCGTTGACGATGATACGCAGTATTTT | CASVDDDTQYF
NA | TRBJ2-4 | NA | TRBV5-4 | TGTGCCAGCAGCTTGCGCAGCAAAAACATTCAGTACTTC | CASSLRSKNIQYF
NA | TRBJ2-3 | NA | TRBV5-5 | TGTGCCAGCAGCAAGGACCCTGGTGGAGATACGCAGTATTTT | CASSKDPGGDTQYF
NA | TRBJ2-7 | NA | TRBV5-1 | TGCGCCAGCAGCTTGGACCGAGCCCTCGAGGACGAGCAGTACTTC | CASSLDRALEDEQYF